This T cell receptor beta chain was captured by sequencing in a study of cytomegalovirus exposure and HLA in healthy donors. Broader study findings: The presence/absence work took it that sequencing depth was about the same across donors. Earlier results showed most TCR beta V segments being productive about 87% or about 30% of the time. Using a false discovery rate of 0.05, a later analysis showed that approximately 16,000 TCR beta sequences were associated with HLA alleles.

With V trimmed by 5 bases and J by 7 bases, 11 bases remained unmatched. CDR1 and CDR2 (germline): SGHVS, FQNEAQ. This CDR3 spans 15 amino acids. To note about this clone: Its target is not known.

The PCR made use of 60 Vbeta and 13 Jbeta primers. In the source study's methods: Among the unique TCR beta chains that a later analysis counted, about 84 million in all, some 10 million were shared. Assay used: immunoSEQ multiplex PCR; TCRdb lists only in-frame clones, some missing. That table is the source of V, J and clone size, and D and trimming were worked out from the DNA. The sample holds about 64,000 clones, roughly two thirds seen once. Sequenced material: PBMCs. This chain connects TRBV7-8 to TRBJ1-5; 7 nucleotides align to TRBD1. This TCR derives from a woman between 50 and 59 years old in good health and CMV-seronegative. The chain's CDR3 is CASSLNTGADQPQHF. CDR3 sequence (DNA): TGTGCCAGCAGCCTGAATACAGGGGCCGACCAGCCCCAGCATTTT.